The 8 T cell receptor beta chains listed next were all sequenced from one sample in a study of OX40 agonist ivuxolimab in advanced cancers. TCRdb keeps only in-frame clones here, not all; method: immunoSEQ multiplex PCR. The data hold around 19,000 clones, with 70% to 90% observed a single time. The sample was CD4+ or CD8+ T cells sorted from blood, taken in a trial of the OX40 agonist ivuxolimab. These receptors originate from an adult with an advanced solid tumor such as melanoma, head and neck, liver or kidney cancer.

The V call is TRBV5-6, the J call TRBJ2-1; D call uncertain. Deletions cut 6 bases from V and 6 bases from J, with 10 bases between. Germline lookup yields CDR1 SGHDT and CDR2 YYEEEE. CDR3 size: 12 residues. The CDR3 spells CASTLNSNEQFF. CDR3 sequence (DNA): TGTGCCAGCACCCTTAATTCCAATGAGCAGTTCTTC. Combining the CDR3 with reference TRBV5-6 and TRBJ2-1 gives the whole variable domain DAGVTQSPTHLIKTRGQQVTLRCSPKSGHDTVSWYQQALGQGPQFIFQYYEEEERQRGNFPDRFSGHQFPNYSSELNVNALLLGDSALYLCASTLNSNEQFFGPGTRLTVL.

The CDR3 coding sequence is TGTGCCAGTAGTATAGGAATAGGGAGGGGTCAGCCCCAGCATTTT. It translates to CASSIGIGRGQPQHF. The chain recombines TRBV19 with TRBJ1-5; tentatively, D is TRBD1 (5 bases). CDR1 and CDR2 from the germline V gene are LNHDA and SQIVND (reference sequence). This CDR3 has 15 residues. The V end lost 1 base, the J end lost 6 bases, and 13 bases lay between the germline ends.

The rearrangement joins TRBV19 to TRBJ2-3; TRBD2 matches at 7 bases. V was clipped by 1 base and J by 0 bases; unmatched bases: 4. CDR1 is LNHDA, CDR2 SQIVND, per germline (reference sequence). The CDR3 is 16 residues long. CDR3 sequence: CASSIGSGVSTDTQYF. For the CDR3, the DNA is TGTGCCAGTAGTATAGGGAGCGGGGTCAGCACAGATACGCAGTATTTT.

V gene TRBV2 combines with J gene TRBJ2-7; 9 nucleotides line up with TRBD1. This CDR3 comprises 15 residues. V lost 5 bases and J lost 1; bases outside the gene matches: 6. Germline-derived CDR1 and CDR2 are SNHLY and FYNNEI. CDR3 amino acids: CASSPSGTGSYEQYF. The DNA of the CDR3 is TGTGCCAGCAGTCCCTCCGGGACAGGGTCCTACGAGCAGTACTTC.

This chain connects TRBV27 to TRBJ2-7; the D gene is possibly TRBD1 (5 bases). The germline CDR1 and CDR2 sequences are MNHEY and SMNVEV (reference sequence). This CDR3 is 13 amino acids long. With 4 bases removed from V and 0 bases from J, the gap between germline ends came to 7 bases. In DNA form, the CDR3 reads TGTGCCAGCAGTTGGGGCGTCTCCTACGAGCAGTACTTC. Protein: CASSWGVSYEQYF.

This chain connects TRBV19 to TRBJ1-5; D not resolved. The length of the CDR3 is 15 residues. Trimming took 1 base from V and 1 from J, leaving 8 bases between them. Per germline, CDR1 LNHDA and CDR2 SQIVND (reference sequence). CDR3 residues: CASSIAGLSNQPQHF. The DNA of the CDR3 is TGTGCCAGTAGTATAGCCGGGTTGAGCAATCAGCCCCAGCATTTT.

For the CDR3, the DNA is TGTGCCAGTAGTATAGTCCTCGGACAGGCTAACTATGGCTACACCTTC. Amino acid sequence: CASSIVLGQANYGYTF. This chain joins TRBV19 and TRBJ1-2; 7 nucleotides align to TRBD1. The J segment lost 0 bases and the V segment lost 1 base, leaving 5 bases of the junction unmatched. CDR1 and CDR2 (germline): LNHDA, SQIVND (reference sequence). The CDR3 runs to 16 residues.

The chain links TRBV7-9 to TRBJ2-1; the match to TRBD2 covers 8 bases. CDR3 length: 16 amino acids. The germline gives CDR1 SEHNR, CDR2 FQNEAQ (reference sequence). With 3 bases clipped from V and 6 bases from J, the junction kept 10 bases outside the gene matches. The CDR3 nucleotides read TGTGCCAGCAGCTTTCCCGGGACTAGTCCTTCCAATGAGCAGTTCTTC. This gives the protein CASSFPGTSPSNEQFF.